The rows below give T cell receptor beta chains drawn from one sample of a study of cytomegalovirus exposure and HLA in healthy donors. Sequencing used immunoSEQ multiplex PCR; TCRdb keeps in-frame clones, though not all of them. This sample has over 100,000 clones; just under 70% occur once, and the top ten carry roughly 5.9%. Sequenced: PBMCs. The receptors were sampled from a woman between 65 and 79 years old in good health and CMV-seropositive. CDR3s leave out the opening cysteine and the closing phenylalanine or tryptophan. The listing skips clone size in some rows; elsewhere it reads once, few, many or a size class.

cdr3_aa: ASSVQGTRETQY; j_call: TRBJ2-5; clone_size: NA; v_call: TRBV9
cdr3_aa: ASSLGQASGELF; j_call: TRBJ2-2; clone_size: NA; v_call: TRBV7-3
cdr3_aa: ASSTSGASYNEQF; j_call: TRBJ2-1; clone_size: NA; v_call: TRBV5-4
cdr3_aa: ASSHLSRTGETQY; j_call: TRBJ2-5; clone_size: NA; v_call: TRBV14
cdr3_aa: AWTGSSATASSNYGYT; j_call: TRBJ1-2; clone_size: NA; v_call: TRBV30
cdr3_aa: ASSTGTGGNQPQH; j_call: TRBJ1-5; clone_size: NA; v_call: TRBV19
cdr3_aa: ASSRDEAGGYQETQY; j_call: TRBJ2-5; clone_size: few; v_call: TRBV4-2
cdr3_aa: ASSLHTETF; j_call: TRBJ1-1; clone_size: NA; v_call: TRBV6-5
cdr3_aa: SVAQGSYEQY; j_call: TRBJ2-7; clone_size: NA; v_call: TRBV29-1
cdr3_aa: ASSLDRVGGTIY; j_call: TRBJ1-3; clone_size: NA; v_call: TRBV5-1
cdr3_aa: ASSQDHGQGMHGYT; j_call: TRBJ1-2; clone_size: NA; v_call: TRBV4-2
cdr3_aa: ASSLEAGAQYGYT; j_call: TRBJ1-2; clone_size: NA; v_call: TRBV7-6
cdr3_aa: ASSQERQVYGYT; j_call: TRBJ1-2; clone_size: NA; v_call: TRBV4-3
cdr3_aa: ASSSGVTMNTEAF; j_call: TRBJ1-1; clone_size: once; v_call: TRBV7-3
cdr3_aa: ASSWDRTSQGYT; j_call: TRBJ1-2; clone_size: NA; v_call: TRBV7-3
cdr3_aa: ASSLDIRTGNTEAF; j_call: TRBJ1-1; clone_size: NA; v_call: TRBV5-4
cdr3_aa: ASSSTGIGYEQY; j_call: TRBJ2-7; clone_size: few; v_call: TRBV7-8
cdr3_aa: ASSFMDTQY; j_call: TRBJ2-3; clone_size: NA; v_call: TRBV7-2
cdr3_aa: ASKGGGTNTEAF; j_call: TRBJ1-1; clone_size: NA; v_call: TRBV19
cdr3_aa: ASSHSRGTGGEDTQY; j_call: TRBJ2-3; clone_size: NA; v_call: TRBV4-1
cdr3_aa: ASSWPPGTGNYEQY; j_call: TRBJ2-7; clone_size: NA; v_call: TRBV13
cdr3_aa: ASSLARVYNEQF; j_call: TRBJ2-1; clone_size: NA; v_call: TRBV11-2
cdr3_aa: ASSSQGGTEAF; j_call: TRBJ1-1; clone_size: NA; v_call: TRBV10-2
cdr3_aa: ASSYWTDGYT; j_call: TRBJ1-2; clone_size: NA; v_call: TRBV6-6
cdr3_aa: AWSGTANYGYT; j_call: TRBJ1-2; clone_size: NA; v_call: TRBV30
cdr3_aa: AISEFGTGRETQY; j_call: TRBJ2-5; clone_size: NA; v_call: TRBV10-3
cdr3_aa: ASSLAGGGYT; j_call: TRBJ1-2; clone_size: NA; v_call: TRBV5-6
cdr3_aa: ASSPQSGGRETQY; j_call: TRBJ2-5; clone_size: NA; v_call: TRBV5-1
cdr3_aa: ATSRDPARNEQY; j_call: TRBJ2-7; clone_size: NA; v_call: TRBV15
cdr3_aa: ASSLDSLNTEAF; j_call: TRBJ1-1; clone_size: NA; v_call: TRBV9
cdr3_aa: ASSLGGTQY; j_call: TRBJ2-5; clone_size: NA; v_call: TRBV19
cdr3_aa: ASVRNTEAF; j_call: TRBJ1-1; clone_size: NA; v_call: TRBV12-5
cdr3_aa: ASSSSLANEQF; j_call: TRBJ2-1; clone_size: NA; v_call: TRBV7-3
cdr3_aa: AIRTGVNEQY; j_call: TRBJ2-7; clone_size: NA; v_call: TRBV7-9
cdr3_aa: ASSISQANTEAF; j_call: TRBJ1-1; clone_size: NA; v_call: TRBV5-1
cdr3_aa: ASSYDRGNQPQH; j_call: TRBJ1-5; clone_size: NA; v_call: TRBV6-6
cdr3_aa: ASSPAGFYSGANVLT; j_call: TRBJ2-6; clone_size: NA; v_call: TRBV5-1
cdr3_aa: ASSQDRGGNTIY; j_call: TRBJ1-3; clone_size: NA; v_call: TRBV25-1
cdr3_aa: ATSRDQGTGGSGEQY; j_call: TRBJ2-7; clone_size: NA; v_call: TRBV15
cdr3_aa: ASSTTGSTEAF; j_call: TRBJ1-1; clone_size: NA; v_call: TRBV5-5
cdr3_aa: AWSVGQADNEKLF; j_call: TRBJ1-4; clone_size: NA; v_call: TRBV30
cdr3_aa: ASSIDLQRGYT; j_call: TRBJ1-2; clone_size: NA; v_call: TRBV19
cdr3_aa: ASSLEGQSTDTQY; j_call: TRBJ2-3; clone_size: NA; v_call: TRBV7-2
cdr3_aa: ASIGQGGSNQPQH; j_call: TRBJ1-5; clone_size: NA; v_call: TRBV19
cdr3_aa: ASGPRPGGNYGYT; j_call: TRBJ1-2; clone_size: NA; v_call: TRBV27
cdr3_aa: ASSPYSYTGLAGGQVEQF; j_call: TRBJ2-1; clone_size: NA; v_call: TRBV27
cdr3_aa: ASSSQLAGGETQY; j_call: TRBJ2-5; clone_size: NA; v_call: TRBV7-2
cdr3_aa: ASSLGTGGPSNQPQH; j_call: TRBJ1-5; clone_size: NA; v_call: TRBV4-1
cdr3_aa: ASSLSRGGHEQY; j_call: TRBJ2-7; clone_size: NA; v_call: TRBV6-5
cdr3_aa: ASSIPGVSSGNTIY; j_call: TRBJ1-3; clone_size: NA; v_call: TRBV19